A single sample is the source of the 13 T cell receptor beta chains below, sequenced in a study of T cell changes during pregnancy in multiple sclerosis. Libraries were prepared by immunoSEQ multiplex PCR; TCRdb keeps only in-frame clonotypes and omits some of them. In the table there are 35,000 to 45,000 clones, around 90% of which are singletons. Sequences were derived from CD4+ T cells from peripheral blood mononuclear cells, sampled after pregnancy. The receptors derive from a female donor with multiple sclerosis, enrolled in a pregnancy study.

The chain employs TRBV6-4 and TRBJ1-1, with D tentatively TRBD1 (6 bases). The germline V gene encodes CDR1 MRHNA and CDR2 SNTAGT. CDR3 length equals 13 residues. The V and J ends lost 3 bases and 9 bases respectively, with 14 bases between them. CDR3 region: CASSEGGKTKAFF. CDR3 DNA: TGTGCCAGCAGTGAAGGGGGTAAGACGAAAGCTTTCTTT.

The chain is built from TRBV7-3 and TRBJ2-1; D perhaps matches TRBD2 (6 bases). CDR1 SGHTA and CDR2 FQGTGA come from the germline V gene. The CDR3 totals 14 residues. Trimming shortened V by 0 bases and J by 5 bases, and 8 bases separated the two germline ends. CDR3 in amino acids: CASSLTGGDNEQFF. The CDR3 coding sequence is TGTGCCAGCAGCTTAACGGGCGGGGACAATGAGCAGTTCTTC.

In its sample, this clone was seen a few times. The gene calls are TRBV2 and TRBJ1-5, with TRBD1 matching 8 bases. Germline values: CDR1 SNHLY, CDR2 FYNNEI. This CDR3 is 16 amino acids long. J lost 6 bases, V lost 2 bases, and 9 bases had no gene match. CDR3 coding DNA: TGTGCCAGCAGTGAACAGGGGGCGGCCTCAGGTCAGCCCCAGCATTTT. Translated: CASSEQGAASGQPQHF. Together with reference TRBV2 and TRBJ1-5, the CDR3 gives the full variable domain: EPEVTQTPSHQVTQMGQEVILRCVPISNHLYFYWYRQILGQKVEFLVSFYNNEISEKSEIFDDQFSVERPDGSNFTLKIRSTKLEDSAMYFCASSEQGAASGQPQHFGDGTRLSIL.

The CDR3 reads CASSAAGTSGAGRIFNEQFF. CDR3 DNA sequence: TGCGCCAGCAGTGCAGCCGGGACTAGCGGGGCCGGCAGGATTTTCAATGAGCAGTTCTTC. The rearrangement links TRBV10-1 to TRBJ2-1, with 13 nucleotides matching TRBD2. The V gene end was trimmed by 4 bases and the J gene end by 6 bases; junction bases not matched to a gene: 18. Per the germline V gene, CDR1 is WNHNN and CDR2 is SYGVQD (reference sequence). This CDR3 has 20 residues.

V usage is TRBV30 and J usage is TRBJ1-4; no clear D. Germline lookup yields CDR1 GTSNPN and CDR2 SVGIG (reference sequence). This CDR3 has 13 amino acids. Trimming pared 6 bases from V and 0 bases from J, leaving 8 bases between. Here the CDR3 reads CACSLSTNEKLFF. CDR3 in DNA: TGTGCCTGTTCCTTATCAACTAATGAAAAACTGTTTTTT.

The genes are TRBV11-2 and TRBJ2-2; 10 bases agree with TRBD1. The trim removed 6 bases at V and 3 bases at J, leaving 7 bases unmatched. Germline CDR1 is SGHAT and CDR2 is FQNNGV. The length of the CDR3 is 16 residues. This chain's CDR3 is CASSRDRGRDTGELFF. DNA for the CDR3: TGTGCCAGCAGTAGAGACAGGGGGCGGGACACCGGGGAGCTGTTTTTT.

V usage is TRBV18 and J usage is TRBJ2-2; weak D call: TRBD1 (6 bases). The CDR3 loop spans 13 amino acids. Germline V gene sequence: CDR1 KGHSH, CDR2 LQKENI. Trimming left V 1 base short and J 15 bases short, with 15 bases between. The CDR3 DNA follows: TGTGCCAGCTCACCACTGACAACAGGGCTGATGTTTTTT. Translating it yields CASSPLTTGLMFF.

The gene calls are TRBV7-2 and TRBJ2-7, with TRBD1 matching over 9 bases. With V trimmed by 7 bases and J by 6 bases, 10 bases remained unmatched. This CDR3 spans 14 amino acids. CDR1 is SGHTA, CDR2 FQGNSA, per germline. CDR3 loop: CASTIQGASGEQYF. CDR3 bases: TGTGCCAGCACCATACAGGGGGCGTCGGGCGAGCAGTACTTC.

This clone showed up just once. This sequence joins TRBV28 and TRBJ1-1; D is uncertain. With 6 bases removed from V and 1 base from J, the gap between germline ends came to 12 bases. The CDR3 sequence is 14 residues long. Looked up from germline, CDR1 is MDHEN and CDR2 is SYDVKM. The CDR3 region is CASRPQASNTEAFF. Here the CDR3 DNA reads TGTGCCAGCAGGCCTCAGGCGTCGAACACTGAAGCTTTCTTT. The full variable domain, rest sourced from reference TRBV28 and TRBJ1-1, is DVKVTQSSRYLVKRTGEKVFLECVQDMDHENMFWYRQDPGLGLRLIYFSYDVKMKEKGDIPEGYSVSREKKERFSLILESASTNQTSMYLCASRPQASNTEAFFGQGTRLTVV.

The count of this clone is one. This chain uses TRBV5-6 with TRBJ2-3; D is perhaps TRBD1 (5 bases). This CDR3 is built from 14 residues. Trimming shortened V by 2 bases and J by 0 bases, and 7 bases separated the two germline ends. The germline V gene encodes CDR1 SGHDT and CDR2 YYEEEE. As DNA, the CDR3 is TGTGCCAGCAGCTTAGGGGCCAGCACAGATACGCAGTATTTT. This encodes CASSLGASTDTQYF.

The rearrangement joins TRBV5-1 to TRBJ1-2, with 8 bases that match TRBD1. J lost 5 bases, V lost 0 bases, and 3 bases had no gene match. Per the germline V gene, CDR1 is SGHRS and CDR2 is YFSETQ. The CDR3 is 14 amino acids. Written as DNA, the CDR3 is TGCGCCAGCAGCTTGGGTCAGGGGGCGTATGGCTACACCTTC. It encodes CASSLGQGAYGYTF.

This chain joins TRBV11-2 and TRBJ1-1; possible D gene TRBD1, 5 bases. Trimming removed 4 bases at V and 10 bases at J, with 16 bases between. CDR1 SGHAT and CDR2 FQNNGV come from the germline V gene. The CDR3 consists of 13 residues. The CDR3 nucleotides are TGTGCCAGCAGCTCCCTGGCGGGGGTTGCAGCTTTCTTT. Translated: CASSSLAGVAAFF.

The genes are TRBV9 and TRBJ2-2, with a possible D match to TRBD2 (5 bases). Germline V gene sequence: CDR1 SGDLS, CDR2 YYNGEE. Trimming pared 4 bases from V and 6 bases from J, leaving 22 bases between. This CDR3 region has 17 residues. In DNA, the CDR3 is TGTGCCAGCAGCCCGCGCCTTCCCGGACTTGAATCCGGGGAGCTGTTTTTT. The encoded protein is CASSPRLPGLESGELFF.